This is a list of T cell receptor beta chains from one sample in a study of T cell repertoires in cytomegalovirus infection. In TCRdb, the reads were re-called with MiXCR into one record per CDR3 protein. Here the sample spans around 630,000 distinct CDR3 sequences, less than 25% being singletons. The sequencing input was CD8+ T cells from PBMCs. These receptors were obtained from a human donor in good health (CMV status not recorded). Some clones in this sample may be carry-over from other donors' samples. Both conserved end residues are part of each CDR3. D genes are given only for firm matches. Size is stated for part of the rows, as once, few or many counts, or as a class when the clone is expanded.

v_gene	j_gene	abundance	d_gene	CDR3nt	CDR3aa
TRBV19	TRBJ1-1	NA	TRBD1	TGTGCCAGTAAGAACGGTGGACAGGGTGGTGAAGCTTTCTTT	CASKNGGQGGEAFF
TRBV12-5	TRBJ2-1	NA	NA	TGTGCTAGTGGTTTGCGGGGGAATGAGCGGTTCTTC	CASGLRGNERFF
TRBV6-5	TRBJ2-7	NA	NA	TGTGCCAGCAGTTACTCGAGGTATCAGGGACGGTACGAGCAGTACTTC	CASSYSRYQGRYEQYF
TRBV2	TRBJ1-3	NA	NA	TGTGCCAGCAGAACCGCCGTCTCTGGAAACACCATATATTTT	CASRTAVSGNTIYF
TRBV10-2	TRBJ2-1	NA	NA	TGCGCCAGCAGTGAGTCGATGTGGGAACTCGTTGAGCAGTTCTTC	CASSESMWELVEQFF
TRBV5-1	TRBJ2-1	many	TRBD2	TGCGCCAGCAGCTTCCTAGCGGGGGGCTCAACCTACTACAATGAGCAGTTCTTC	CASSFLAGGSTYYNEQFF
TRBV28	TRBJ1-4	NA	TRBD1	TGTGCCAGCAGTTTCCTACCCAGGGGGCAGCCAACTAATGAAAAACTGTTTTTT	CASSFLPRGQPTNEKLFF
TRBV12-3/TRBV12-4	TRBJ1-5	NA	NA	TGTGCCAGCACCGACAGCAATCAGCCCCAGCATTTT	CASTDSNQPQHF
TRBV7-9	TRBJ1-6	NA	NA	TGTGCCAGCAGCCGGGAGTTCCCGAGCTCCTATAATTCACCCCTCCACTTT	CASSREFPSSYNSPLHF
TRBV20-1	TRBJ1-2	NA	NA	TGCAGTGCTAGAGATAAAAGGGGAGAACTCTATGGCTACACCTTC	CSARDKRGELYGYTF
TRBV28	TRBJ2-1	few	NA	TGTGCCAGCAGTTTAGTGGGGGGGCCCTTTTTATACAATGAGCAGTTCTTC	CASSLVGGPFLYNEQFF
TRBV6-5	TRBJ2-2	few	NA	TGTGCCAGCAGTTACCCCAGTGTAGGGGTTGCCGGGGAGCTGTTTTTT	CASSYPSVGVAGELFF
TRBV7-6	TRBJ2-5	many	NA	TGTGCCAGCAGCTTAATTGATAGGCAACAAGAGACCCAGTACTTC	CASSLIDRQQETQYF
TRBV2	TRBJ2-1	NA	NA	TGTGCCAGCATCCGGGGGACGAGGGATGAGCAGTTCTTC	CASIRGTRDEQFF
TRBV10-3	TRBJ1-1	NA	NA	TGTGCCATCGGGCCCGGGGGGATTAACACTGAAGCTTTCTTT	CAIGPGGINTEAFF
TRBV28	TRBJ2-3	many	NA	TGTGCCAGCAGTTTGGACAGCAGCACAGATACGCAGTATTTT	CASSLDSSTDTQYF
TRBV6-2/TRBV6-3	TRBJ1-1	NA	TRBD1	TGTGCCAGCAGTTACTGGATAGGGGGCGATTATATGAACACTGAAGCTTTCTTT	CASSYWIGGDYMNTEAFF
TRBV7-8	TRBJ2-1	many	NA	TGTGCCAGCAGCTTTGGGCGAGGTCAGTTCTTC	CASSFGRGQFF
TRBV27	TRBJ2-1	NA	NA	TGTGCCAGCACCTATTTTAATGAGCAGTTCTTC	CASTYFNEQFF
TRBV12-5	TRBJ1-2	many	TRBD1	TGTGCTAGTGGGGCTGGACAGGGGGACTATGGCTACACCTTC	CASGAGQGDYGYTF
TRBV20-1	TRBJ2-5	NA	TRBD2	TGCAGTGCTGGCGGGGGGATTCAAGAGACCCAGTACTTC	CSAGGGIQETQYF
TRBV19	TRBJ1-1	NA	NA	TGTGCCAGTACTCTTGGGGCAGTTGAAGCTTTCTTT	CASTLGAVEAFF
TRBV6-2/TRBV6-3	TRBJ2-1	once	TRBD2	TGTGCCAGCAGTCTCCGGGCGGGGGGTTACTACAATGAGCAGTTCTTC	CASSLRAGGYYNEQFF
TRBV6-5	TRBJ1-1	many	NA	TGTGCCAGCAGTTACTCAGGGGCAATGAACACTGAAGCTTTCTTT	CASSYSGAMNTEAFF
TRBV14	TRBJ2-1	few	NA	TGTGCCAGCAGCCAAGGGGACCCCCTTGCCTACAATGAGCAGTTCTTC	CASSQGDPLAYNEQFF
TRBV28	TRBJ1-5	NA	NA	TGTGCCAGCAGTTTGTATGGACCGTTAGAGCCCCAGCATTTT	CASSLYGPLEPQHF
TRBV2	TRBJ2-7	once	NA	TGTGCCAGCGTGGTACTGACAGGATTTGGCTACGAGCAGTACTTC	CASVVLTGFGYEQYF
TRBV7-4	TRBJ2-1	NA	TRBD2	TGTGCCAGCAGCATCACTAGCGGGGGGGCCTTCTACAATAAGCAGTTCTTC	CASSITSGGAFYNKQFF
TRBV5-1	TRBJ2-3	NA	TRBD1	TGCGCCAGCAGCTTGGACCCCCTGGACAGGGGAGGCACAGATACGCAGTATTTT	CASSLDPLDRGGTDTQYF
TRBV10-2	TRBJ2-1	NA	TRBD2	TGCGCCAGCAGTGAGGGACTAGCGGGCCCCTCCTACAATGAGCAGTTCTTC	CASSEGLAGPSYNEQFF
TRBV7-9	TRBJ2-7	many	NA	TGTGCCAGCAGCTTGTCCGGGACCATCTACGAGCAGTACTTC	CASSLSGTIYEQYF
TRBV7-2	TRBJ1-4	few	NA	TGTGCCAGCAGCTTAGCCGGGGTTTCTAATGAAAAACTGTTTTTT	CASSLAGVSNEKLFF
TRBV25-1	TRBJ2-2	NA	NA	TGTGCCAGCAGTGGGTCGGGAGAATACTTTCTGGGGGAGCTGTTTTTT	CASSGSGEYFLGELFF
TRBV4-1	TRBJ2-1	NA	NA	TGCGCCAGCAGCCATTTGGGGTCCTACAATGCGCAGTTCTTC	CASSHLGSYNAQFF
TRBV13	TRBJ1-4	NA	NA	TGTGCCAGCAGCGGAGACGGTCGGGAAAAACTGTTTTTT	CASSGDGREKLFF
TRBV6-2/TRBV6-3	TRBJ1-2	few	NA	TGTGCCAGCAGTCCCTTCGGGAACTATGGCTACACCTTC	CASSPFGNYGYTF
TRBV19	TRBJ1-2	NA	NA	TGTGCCAGTAGTTCCCGGACGGGAAACTATGGCTACACCTTC	CASSSRTGNYGYTF
TRBV29-1	TRBJ1-4	many	NA	TGCAGCGTTGTATCAGAGGCCCCAGAAAAACTGTTTTTT	CSVVSEAPEKLFF
TRBV7-2	TRBJ2-7	many	NA	TGTGCCAGCAGCTCGAGGGCCTCCGGTGGCGAGCAGTACTTC	CASSSRASGGEQYF
TRBV28	TRBJ2-2	few	TRBD1	TGTGCCAGCAGTTTCTGGCCAGGGGGCGCCAACGGGGAGCTGTTTTTT	CASSFWPGGANGELFF
TRBV6-2/TRBV6-3	TRBJ2-3	few	NA	TGTGCCAGCACCCAAGGGGGGCGCGGGCTCACAGATACGCAGTATTTT	CASTQGGRGLTDTQYF
TRBV5-5	TRBJ2-6	few	NA	TGTGCCAGCATCCCCTACTTCGGGGCGAGGGCCAACGTCCTGACTTTC	CASIPYFGARANVLTF